One TCR beta chain is described in this entry. This specimen comes from a study of T cells in Graves' hyperthyroidism and ophthalmopathy. The CDR3 has 13 residues. Germline V gene lookup returns CDR1 SQVTM and CDR2 ANQGSEA. V was clipped by 7 bases and J by 3 bases; unmatched bases: 7. What was amplified from RNA transcripts were TCR beta CDR3 regions. Initially, a first-round RT-PCR of the TCR CDR3 employed the HTBI primer set. A single record per CDR3 protein comes from TCRdb applying MiXCR to the multiplex PCR reads. The sample includes under 350,000 distinct CDR3 sequences, 18% of them seen just once.

This TCR derives from a woman in her forties or fifties with Graves' hyperthyroidism. This chain joins TRBV29-1 and TRBJ1-1; 8 nucleotides line up with TRBD1. The material sequenced was blood. DNA for the CDR3: TGCAGCGCCCGGGACAGGCGGGACACTGAAGCTTTCTTT. Translated, it gives CSARDRRDTEAFF.